This passage covers 5 T cell receptor beta chains from one sample sequenced in a study of shared clonotypes between healthy human individuals. Measured with immunoSEQ multiplex PCR; TCRdb has only the in-frame clones, and not every one. The data show a few million clones, more than 85% seen once. The sample taken for sequencing was naive CD4+ T cells from PBMCs. Specified subset: CD45RA+ positively selected. The receptor set was obtained from a man aged 18 to 30 in good health. Some clones in this sample may be carry-over from other donors' samples.

For this clone: The sample contains more than one DNA sequence encoding this CDR3. The genes are TRBV11-2 and TRBJ2-1, with no clear D. The length of the CDR3 is 12 residues. Germline V CDR1 and CDR2: SGHAT, FQNNGV. V dropped 4 bases and J dropped 3 bases, with 4 bases sitting between them. The CDR3 DNA is TGTGCCAGCAGCTCCTACTACAATGAGCAGTTCTTC. It codes for CASSSYYNEQFF.

The chain carries TRBV25-1 and TRBJ2-3, with 12 bases aligning to TRBD2. Unmatched junction bases numbered 3, after V lost 3 bases and J lost 2 bases. Per the germline V gene, CDR1 is MGHDK and CDR2 is SYGVNS. This CDR3 is built from 16 residues. DNA for the CDR3: TGTGCCAGCAGTGATGGGACTAGCGGGTACACAGATACGCAGTATTTT. This encodes CASSDGTSGYTDTQYF. The full variable domain, completed using reference TRBV25-1 and TRBJ2-3, is EADIYQTPRYLVIGTGKKITLECSQTMGHDKMYWYQQDPGMELHLIHYSYGVNSTEKGDLSSESTVSRIRTEHFPLTLESARPSHTSQYLCASSDGTSGYTDTQYFGPGTRLTVL.

This clone showed up just a few times. Here the CDR3 reads CASSLEWDESAEAFF. CDR3 nucleotide sequence: TGTGCCAGCAGCTTAGAGTGGGACGAATCCGCTGAAGCTTTCTTT. This rearrangement joins TRBV11-2 to TRBJ1-1; D might be TRBD1 (5 bases). The CDR3 has 15 residues. The V end was cut by 0 bases, the J end by 6 bases, with 14 bases between. Germline CDR1 and CDR2: SGHAT and FQNNGV.

The chain recombines TRBV18 with TRBJ2-7; TRBD2 matches at 9 bases. The CDR3 consists of 16 residues. CDR1 KGHSH and CDR2 LQKENI come from the germline V gene. The V gene end was trimmed by 2 bases and the J gene end by 3 bases; junction bases not matched to a gene: 8. CDR3 nucleotide sequence: TGTGCCAGCTCACCAGGGGTAGCGGGAGTTGGCTACGAGCAGTACTTC. Encoded protein: CASSPGVAGVGYEQYF.

Concerning this clone itself: Within the sample, other DNA sequences also encode this same CDR3. The chain carries TRBV7-9 and TRBJ2-2; D is undetermined. V shed 1 base and J shed 5 bases, with 8 bases lying between them. Germline V gives CDR1 SEHNR, CDR2 FQNEAQ (reference sequence). This CDR3 comprises 14 residues. For the CDR3, the DNA is TGTGCCAGCAGCTTAGACAGATATACCGGGGAGCTGTTTTTT. This translates into CASSLDRYTGELFF.